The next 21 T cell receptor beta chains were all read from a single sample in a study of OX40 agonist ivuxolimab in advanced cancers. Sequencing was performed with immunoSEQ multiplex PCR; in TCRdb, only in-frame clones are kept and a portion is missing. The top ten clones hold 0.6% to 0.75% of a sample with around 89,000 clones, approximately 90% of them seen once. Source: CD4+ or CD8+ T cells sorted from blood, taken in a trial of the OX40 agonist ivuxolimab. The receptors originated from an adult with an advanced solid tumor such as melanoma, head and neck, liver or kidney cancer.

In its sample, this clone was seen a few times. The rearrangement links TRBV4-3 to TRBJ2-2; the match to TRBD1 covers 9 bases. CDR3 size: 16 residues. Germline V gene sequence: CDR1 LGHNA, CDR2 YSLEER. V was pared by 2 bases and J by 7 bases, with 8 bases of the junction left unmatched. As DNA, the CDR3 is TGCGCCAGCAGCCAAATTCCGGGACAGGGTGGCGGGGAGCTGTTTTTT. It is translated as CASSQIPGQGGGELFF.

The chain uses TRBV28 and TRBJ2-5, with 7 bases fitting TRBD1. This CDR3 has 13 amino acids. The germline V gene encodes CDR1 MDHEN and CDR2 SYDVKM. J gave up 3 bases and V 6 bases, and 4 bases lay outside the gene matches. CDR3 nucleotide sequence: TGTGCCAGCAGCCGAGACAGGGAAGAGACCCAGTACTTC. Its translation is CASSRDREETQYF.

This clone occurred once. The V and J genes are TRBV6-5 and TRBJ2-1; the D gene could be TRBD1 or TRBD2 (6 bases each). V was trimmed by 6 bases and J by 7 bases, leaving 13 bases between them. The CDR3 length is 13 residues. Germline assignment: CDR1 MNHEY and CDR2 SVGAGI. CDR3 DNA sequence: TGTGCCAGCAGCCACGAGGGGGGAAATGAGCAGTTCTTC. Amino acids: CASSHEGGNEQFF.

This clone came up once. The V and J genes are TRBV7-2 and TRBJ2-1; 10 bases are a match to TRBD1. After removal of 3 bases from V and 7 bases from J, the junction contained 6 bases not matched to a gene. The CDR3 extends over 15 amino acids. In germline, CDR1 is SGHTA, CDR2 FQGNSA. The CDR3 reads CASSLAGTGANEQFF. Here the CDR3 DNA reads TGTGCCAGCAGCTTGGCCGGGACAGGGGCAAATGAGCAGTTCTTC.

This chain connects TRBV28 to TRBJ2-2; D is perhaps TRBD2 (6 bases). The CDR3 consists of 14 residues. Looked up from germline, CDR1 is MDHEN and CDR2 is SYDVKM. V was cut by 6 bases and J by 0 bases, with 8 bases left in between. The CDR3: CASRGGANTGELFF. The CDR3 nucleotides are TGTGCCAGCAGGGGGGGTGCGAACACCGGGGAGCTGTTTTTT.

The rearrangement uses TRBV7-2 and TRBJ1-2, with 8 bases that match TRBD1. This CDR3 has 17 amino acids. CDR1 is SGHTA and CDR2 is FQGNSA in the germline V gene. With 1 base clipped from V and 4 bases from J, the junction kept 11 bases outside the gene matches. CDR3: CASSLVFGQGVSYGYTF. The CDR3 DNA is TGTGCCAGCAGCTTAGTTTTCGGACAGGGAGTTTCCTATGGCTACACCTTC.

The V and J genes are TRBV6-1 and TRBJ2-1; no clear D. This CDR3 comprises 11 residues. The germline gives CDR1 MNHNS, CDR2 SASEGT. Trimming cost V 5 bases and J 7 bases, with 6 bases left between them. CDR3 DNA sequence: TGTGCCAGCAGTCTCCTTAATGAGCAGTTCTTC. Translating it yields CASSLLNEQFF.

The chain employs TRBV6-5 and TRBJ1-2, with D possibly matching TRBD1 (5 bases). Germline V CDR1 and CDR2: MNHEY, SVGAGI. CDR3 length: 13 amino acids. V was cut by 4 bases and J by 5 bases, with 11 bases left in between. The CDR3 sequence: CASSSGNWYGYTF. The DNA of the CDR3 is TGTGCCAGCAGTTCAGGGAATTGGTATGGCTACACCTTC.

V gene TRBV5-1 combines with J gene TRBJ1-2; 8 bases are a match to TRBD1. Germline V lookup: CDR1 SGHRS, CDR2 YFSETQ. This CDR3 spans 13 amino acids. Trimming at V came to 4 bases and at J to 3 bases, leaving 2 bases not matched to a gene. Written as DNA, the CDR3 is TGCGCCAGCAGCCCGGACAGGGACTATGGCTACACCTTC. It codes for CASSPDRDYGYTF. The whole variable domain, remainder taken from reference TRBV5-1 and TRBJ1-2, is KAGVTQTPRYLIKTRGQQVTLSCSPISGHRSVSWYQQTPGQGLQFLFEYFSETQRNKGNFPGRFSGRQFSNSRSEMNVSTLELGDSALYLCASSPDRDYGYTFGSGTRLTVV.

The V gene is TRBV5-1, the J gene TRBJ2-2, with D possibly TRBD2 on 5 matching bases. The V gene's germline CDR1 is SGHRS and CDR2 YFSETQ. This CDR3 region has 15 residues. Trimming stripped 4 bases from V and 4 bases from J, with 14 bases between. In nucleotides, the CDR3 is TGCGCCAGCAGCCCCCAACTAGATCCCACCGGGGAGCTGTTTTTT. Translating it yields CASSPQLDPTGELFF.

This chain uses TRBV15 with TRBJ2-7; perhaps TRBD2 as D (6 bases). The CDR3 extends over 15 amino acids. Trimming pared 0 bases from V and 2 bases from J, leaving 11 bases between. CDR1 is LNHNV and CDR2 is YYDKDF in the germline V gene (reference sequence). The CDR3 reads CATSRDIRGTYEQYF. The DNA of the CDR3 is TGTGCCACCAGCAGAGATATCCGCGGGACCTACGAGCAGTACTTC.

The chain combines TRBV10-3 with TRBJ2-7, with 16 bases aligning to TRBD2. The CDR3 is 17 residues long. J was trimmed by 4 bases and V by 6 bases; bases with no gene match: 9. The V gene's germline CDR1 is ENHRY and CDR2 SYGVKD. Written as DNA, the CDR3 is TGTGCCATCAGGGTGGGACTAGCGGGAGGGCCGAGTTACGAGCAGTACTTC. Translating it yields CAIRVGLAGGPSYEQYF.

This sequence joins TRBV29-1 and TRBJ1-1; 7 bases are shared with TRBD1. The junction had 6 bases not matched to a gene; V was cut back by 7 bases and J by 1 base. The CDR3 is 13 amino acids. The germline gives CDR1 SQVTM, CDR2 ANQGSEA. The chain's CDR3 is CSAAGQQNTEAFF. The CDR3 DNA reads TGCAGCGCTGCGGGACAGCAGAACACTGAAGCTTTCTTT. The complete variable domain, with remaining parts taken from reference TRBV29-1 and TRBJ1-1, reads SAVISQKPSRDICQRGTSLTIQCQVDSQVTMMFWYRQQPGQSLTLIATANQGSEATYESGFVIDKFPISRPNLTFSTLTVSNMSPEDSSIYLCSAAGQQNTEAFFGQGTRLTVV.

In nucleotides, the CDR3 is TGTGCCAGCAACCTAGTGCAGGAGCAGTACTTC. Amino acids: CASNLVQEQYF. The genes are TRBV2 and TRBJ2-7; D remains unclear. Germline-derived CDR1 and CDR2 are SNHLY and FYNNEI. V was trimmed by 7 bases and J by 7 bases, leaving 11 bases between them. The CDR3 is made up of 11 amino acids.

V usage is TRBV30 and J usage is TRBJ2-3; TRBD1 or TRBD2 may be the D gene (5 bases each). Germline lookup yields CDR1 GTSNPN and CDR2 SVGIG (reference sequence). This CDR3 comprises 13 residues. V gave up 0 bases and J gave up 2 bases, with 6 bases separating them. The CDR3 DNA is TGTGCCTGGAGTGTAGGGACCACAGATACGCAGTATTTT. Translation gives CAWSVGTTDTQYF. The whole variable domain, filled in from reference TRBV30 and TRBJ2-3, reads SQTIHQWPATLVQPVGSPLSLECTVEGTSNPNLYWYRQAAGRGLQLLFYSVGIGQISSEVPQNLSASRPQDRQFILSSKKLLLSDSGFYLCAWSVGTTDTQYFGPGTRLTVL.

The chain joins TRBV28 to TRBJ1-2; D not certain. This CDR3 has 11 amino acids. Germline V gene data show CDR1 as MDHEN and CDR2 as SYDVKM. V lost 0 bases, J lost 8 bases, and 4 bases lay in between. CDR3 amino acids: CASSLWWGYTF. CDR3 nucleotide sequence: TGTGCCAGCAGTTTATGGTGGGGCTACACCTTC.

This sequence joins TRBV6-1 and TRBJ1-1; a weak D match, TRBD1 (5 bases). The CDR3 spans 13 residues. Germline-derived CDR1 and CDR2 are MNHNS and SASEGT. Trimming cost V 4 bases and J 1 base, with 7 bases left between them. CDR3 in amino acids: CASSADRNTEAFF. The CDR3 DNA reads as TGTGCCAGCAGTGCTGACAGGAACACTGAAGCTTTCTTT.

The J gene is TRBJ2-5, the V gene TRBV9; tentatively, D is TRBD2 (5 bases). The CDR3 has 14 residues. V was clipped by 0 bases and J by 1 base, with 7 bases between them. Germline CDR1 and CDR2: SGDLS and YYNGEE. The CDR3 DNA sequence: TGTGCCAGCAGCGTAGGGGGAGTCCAAGAGACCCAGTACTTC. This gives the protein CASSVGGVQETQYF.

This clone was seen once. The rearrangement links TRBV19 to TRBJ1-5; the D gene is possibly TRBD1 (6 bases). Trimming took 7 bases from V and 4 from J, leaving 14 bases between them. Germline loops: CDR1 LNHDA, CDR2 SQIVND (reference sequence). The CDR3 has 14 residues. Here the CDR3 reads CASTPTGLNQPQHF. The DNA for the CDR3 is TGTGCCAGTACCCCGACAGGTCTAAATCAGCCCCAGCATTTT.

The DNA of the CDR3 is TGTGCCACCAGCAGAGGGGGGCCTTCCGACGAGCAGTACTTC. It specifies CATSRGGPSDEQYF. The V call is TRBV15, the J call TRBJ2-7; TRBD1 might be the D (6 bases). The CDR3 extends over 14 amino acids. Germline V gene data show CDR1 as LNHNV and CDR2 as YYDKDF (reference sequence). V shed 1 base and J shed 5 bases, with 12 bases lying between them.

The CDR3 bases are TGTGCCTGGAACAGGGACAGCCGAGACTACGAGCAGTACTTC. Encoded protein: CAWNRDSRDYEQYF. The chain is built from TRBV30 and TRBJ2-7; 7 nucleotides line up with TRBD1. Germline V lookup: CDR1 GTSNPN, CDR2 SVGIG (reference sequence). Trimming took 4 bases from V and 3 from J; bases not matched to a gene: 9. The CDR3 is made up of 14 amino acids.